This TCR beta chain appears in the sequencing data of a study of T cell responses to AZD1222 COVID-19 vaccine. Some clones are missing from TCRdb's copy, which holds only in-frame ones; the method was immunoSEQ multiplex PCR. Here the sample spans 140,000 to 150,000 clones, roughly nine tenths being singletons. The analysis combined second doses at about 4 or about 12 weeks. Deletions cut 5 bases from V and 0 bases from J, with 8 bases between. This CDR3 is built from 14 residues. Germline values: CDR1 SNHLY, CDR2 FYNNEI. Notes on this clone: The antigen is undetermined.

Study-level points and caveats: Along spike, vaccine-associated CD4 TCRs were found throughout, with dominance at 160-218 and 743-854. Donor demographics were predominantly white British with a female majority; clonal diversity may be underestimated. The reported proportion of spike-specific TCRs targeting unmutated variant regions was nearly half.

Sequencing used peripheral blood, obtained 28 days after the second AZD1222 dose. The clonotype was recovered from an adult who received the AZD1222 COVID-19 vaccine. This chain links TRBV2 with TRBJ2-1; D perhaps matches TRBD2 (5 bases). CDR3 in amino acids: CASSPGSSYNEQFF. The CDR3 region has the DNA TGTGCCAGCAGTCCGGGAAGCTCCTACAATGAGCAGTTCTTC.